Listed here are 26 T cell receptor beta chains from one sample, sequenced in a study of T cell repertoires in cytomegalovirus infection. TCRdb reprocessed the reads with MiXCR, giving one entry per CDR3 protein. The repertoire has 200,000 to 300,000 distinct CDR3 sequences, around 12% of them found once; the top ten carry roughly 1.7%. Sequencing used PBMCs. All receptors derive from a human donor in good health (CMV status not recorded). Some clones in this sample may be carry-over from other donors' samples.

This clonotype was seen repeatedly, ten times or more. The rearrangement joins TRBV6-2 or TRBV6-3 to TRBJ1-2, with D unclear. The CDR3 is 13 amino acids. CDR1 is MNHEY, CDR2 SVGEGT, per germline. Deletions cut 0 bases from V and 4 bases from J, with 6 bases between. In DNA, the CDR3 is TGTGCCAGCAGTTACTCGGCTATCTATGGCTACACCTTC. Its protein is CASSYSAIYGYTF.

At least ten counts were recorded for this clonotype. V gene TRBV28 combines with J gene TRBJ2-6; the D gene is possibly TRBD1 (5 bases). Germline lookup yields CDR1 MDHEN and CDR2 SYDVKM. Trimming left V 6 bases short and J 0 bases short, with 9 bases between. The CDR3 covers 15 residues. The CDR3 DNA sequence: TGTGCCAGCAGCCTAACAGGCTCTGGGGCCAACGTCCTGACTTTC. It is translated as CASSLTGSGANVLTF.

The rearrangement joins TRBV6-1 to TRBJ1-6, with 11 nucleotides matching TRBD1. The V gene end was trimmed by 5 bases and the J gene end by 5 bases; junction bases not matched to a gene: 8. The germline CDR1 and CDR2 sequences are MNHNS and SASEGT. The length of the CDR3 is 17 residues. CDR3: CASSYSLDRGHNSPLHF. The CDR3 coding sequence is TGTGCCAGCAGTTATTCCCTGGACAGGGGGCATAATTCACCCCTCCACTTT.

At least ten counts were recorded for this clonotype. CDR3: CASSVGGRDTQYF. Written as DNA, the CDR3 is TGTGCCAGCAGCGTGGGCGGCAGAGATACGCAGTATTTT. The chain recombines TRBV7-2 with TRBJ2-3; D not resolved. Trimming stripped 5 bases from V and 5 bases from J, with 11 bases between. The CDR3 is made up of 13 amino acids. Germline CDR1 and CDR2: SGHTA and FQGNSA.

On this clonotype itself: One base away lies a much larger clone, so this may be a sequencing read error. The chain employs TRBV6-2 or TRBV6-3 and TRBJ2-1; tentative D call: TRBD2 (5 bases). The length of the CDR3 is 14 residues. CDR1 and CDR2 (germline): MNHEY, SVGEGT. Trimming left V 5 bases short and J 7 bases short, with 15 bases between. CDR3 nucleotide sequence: TGTGCCAGCAGTAAAGAGGGCTACCTGAATGAGCAGTTCTTC. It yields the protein CASSKEGYLNEQFF.

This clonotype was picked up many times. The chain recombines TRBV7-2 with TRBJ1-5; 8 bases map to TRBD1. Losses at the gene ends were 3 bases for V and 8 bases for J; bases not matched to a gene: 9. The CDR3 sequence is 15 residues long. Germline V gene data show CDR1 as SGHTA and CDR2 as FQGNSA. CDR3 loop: CASSLGGTGSEPQHF. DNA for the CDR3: TGTGCCAGCAGCTTGGGGGGGACAGGTTCAGAGCCCCAGCATTTT.

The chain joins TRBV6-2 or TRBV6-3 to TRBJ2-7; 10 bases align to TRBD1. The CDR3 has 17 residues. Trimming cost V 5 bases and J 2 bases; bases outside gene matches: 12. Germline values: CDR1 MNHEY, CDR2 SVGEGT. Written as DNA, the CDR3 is TGTGCCAGCAGTCCGGGGACAGGGGAACCATTTACCTACGAGCAGTACTTC. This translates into CASSPGTGEPFTYEQYF.

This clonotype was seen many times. CDR3 region: CASSQTANTGELFF. Written as DNA, the CDR3 is TGTGCCAGCAGCCAGACAGCAAACACCGGGGAGCTGTTTTTT. This chain links TRBV7-2 with TRBJ2-2, with a tentative D call TRBD1 (5 bases). Germline CDR1 SGHTA, CDR2 FQGNSA. The CDR3 extends over 14 amino acids. V shed 5 bases and J shed 2 bases, with 9 bases lying between them.

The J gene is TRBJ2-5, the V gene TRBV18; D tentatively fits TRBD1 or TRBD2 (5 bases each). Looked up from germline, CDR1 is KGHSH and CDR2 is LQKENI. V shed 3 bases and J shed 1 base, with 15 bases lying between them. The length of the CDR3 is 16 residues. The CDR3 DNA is TGTGCCAGCTCACCGGACGGGACGTTCCGCCAAGAGACCCAGTACTTC. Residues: CASSPDGTFRQETQYF.

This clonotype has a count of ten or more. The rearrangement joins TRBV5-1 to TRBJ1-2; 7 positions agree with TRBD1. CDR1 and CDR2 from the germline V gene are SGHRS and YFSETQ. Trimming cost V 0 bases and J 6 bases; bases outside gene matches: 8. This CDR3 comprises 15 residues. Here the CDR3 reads CASSLAPGGEDGYTF. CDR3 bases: TGCGCCAGCAGCTTGGCCCCAGGGGGAGAGGATGGCTACACCTTC.

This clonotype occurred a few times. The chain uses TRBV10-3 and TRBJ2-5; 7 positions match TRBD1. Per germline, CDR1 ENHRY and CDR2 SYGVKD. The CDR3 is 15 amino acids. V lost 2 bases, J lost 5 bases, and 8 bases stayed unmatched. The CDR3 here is CAISERTGEGETQYF. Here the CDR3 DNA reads TGTGCCATCAGTGAGCGGACAGGAGAGGGGGAGACCCAGTACTTC.

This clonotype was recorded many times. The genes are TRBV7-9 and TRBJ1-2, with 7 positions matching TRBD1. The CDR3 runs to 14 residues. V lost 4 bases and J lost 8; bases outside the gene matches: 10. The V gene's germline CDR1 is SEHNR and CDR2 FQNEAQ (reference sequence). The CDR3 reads CASSSTEGGRGYTF. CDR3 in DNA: TGTGCCAGCAGCTCCACAGAAGGGGGCAGAGGCTACACCTTC.

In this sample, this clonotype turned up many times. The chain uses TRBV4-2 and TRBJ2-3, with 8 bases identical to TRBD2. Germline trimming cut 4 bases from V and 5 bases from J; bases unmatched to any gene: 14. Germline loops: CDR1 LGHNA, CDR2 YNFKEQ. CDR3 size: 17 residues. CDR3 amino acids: CASSRRPPAGDGDTQYF. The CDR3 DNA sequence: TGTGCCAGCAGCCGAAGGCCCCCAGCGGGAGATGGAGATACGCAGTATTTT.

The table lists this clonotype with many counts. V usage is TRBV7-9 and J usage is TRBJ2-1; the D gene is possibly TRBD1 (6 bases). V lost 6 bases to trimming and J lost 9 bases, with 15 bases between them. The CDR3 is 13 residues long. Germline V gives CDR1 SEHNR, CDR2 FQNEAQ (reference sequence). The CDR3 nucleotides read TGTGCCAGCAGACCAATACAGGGAAGTGAGCAGTTCTTC. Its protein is CASRPIQGSEQFF.

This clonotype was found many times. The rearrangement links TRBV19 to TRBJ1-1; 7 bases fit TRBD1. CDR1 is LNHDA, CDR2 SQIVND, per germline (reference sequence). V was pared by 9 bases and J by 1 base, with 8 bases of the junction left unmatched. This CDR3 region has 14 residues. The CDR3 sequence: CASRKDRANTEAFF. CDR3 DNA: TGTGCCAGCAGGAAAGACAGGGCGAACACTGAAGCTTTCTTT.

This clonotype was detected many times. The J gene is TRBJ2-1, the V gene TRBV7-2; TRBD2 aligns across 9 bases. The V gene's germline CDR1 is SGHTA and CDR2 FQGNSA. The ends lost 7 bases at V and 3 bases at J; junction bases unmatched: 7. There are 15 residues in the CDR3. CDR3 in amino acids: CASIPSGTVYNEQFF. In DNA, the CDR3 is TGTGCCAGCATCCCTAGCGGGACCGTCTACAATGAGCAGTTCTTC.

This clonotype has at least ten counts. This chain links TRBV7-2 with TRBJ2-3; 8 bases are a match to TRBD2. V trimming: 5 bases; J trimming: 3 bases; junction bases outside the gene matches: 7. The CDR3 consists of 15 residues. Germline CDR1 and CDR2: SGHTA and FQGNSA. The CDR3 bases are TGTGCCAGCAGCCCTAATAGCGGGATAACAGATACGCAGTATTTT. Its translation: CASSPNSGITDTQYF.

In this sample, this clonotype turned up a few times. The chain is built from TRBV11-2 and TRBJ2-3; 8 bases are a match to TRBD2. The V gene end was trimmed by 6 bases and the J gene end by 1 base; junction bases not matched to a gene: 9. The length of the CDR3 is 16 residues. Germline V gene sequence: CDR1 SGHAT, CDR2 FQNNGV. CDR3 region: CASSQRKLAGTDTQYF. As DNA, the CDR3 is TGTGCCAGCAGTCAACGGAAACTAGCGGGCACAGATACGCAGTATTTT.

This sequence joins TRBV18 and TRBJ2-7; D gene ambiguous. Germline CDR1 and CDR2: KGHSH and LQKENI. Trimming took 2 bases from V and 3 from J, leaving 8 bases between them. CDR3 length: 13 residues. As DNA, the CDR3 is TGTGCCAGCTCACCAGCGACATACTACGAGCAGTACTTC. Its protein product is CASSPATYYEQYF.

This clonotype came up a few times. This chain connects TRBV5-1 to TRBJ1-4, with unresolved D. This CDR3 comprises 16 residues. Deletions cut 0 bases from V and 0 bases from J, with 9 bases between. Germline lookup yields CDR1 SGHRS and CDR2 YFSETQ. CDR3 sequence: CASSLELQSTNEKLFF. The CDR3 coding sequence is TGCGCCAGCAGCTTGGAGTTACAGTCAACTAATGAAAAACTGTTTTTT. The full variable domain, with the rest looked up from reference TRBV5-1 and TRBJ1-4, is KAGVTQTPRYLIKTRGQQVTLSCSPISGHRSVSWYQQTPGQGLQFLFEYFSETQRNKGNFPGRFSGRQFSNSRSEMNVSTLELGDSALYLCASSLELQSTNEKLFFGSGTQLSVL.

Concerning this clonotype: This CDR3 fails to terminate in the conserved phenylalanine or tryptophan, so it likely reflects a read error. For the CDR3, the DNA is TGCAGTGCGCCGAATCCTATCTCCTACGAGCAGTACTTG. Its translation is CSAPNPISYEQYL. The V and J genes are TRBV20-1 and TRBJ2-7; D remains ambiguous. V was cut by 6 bases and J by 0 bases, with 12 bases left in between. This CDR3 has 13 amino acids. CDR1 and CDR2 from the germline V gene are DFQATT and SNEGSKA (reference sequence).

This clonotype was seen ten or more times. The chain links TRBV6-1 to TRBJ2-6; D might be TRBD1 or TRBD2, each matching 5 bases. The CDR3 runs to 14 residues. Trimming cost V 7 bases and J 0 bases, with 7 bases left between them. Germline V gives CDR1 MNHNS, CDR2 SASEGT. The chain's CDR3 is CASKRGSGANVLTF. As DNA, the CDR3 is TGTGCCAGCAAGAGGGGCTCTGGGGCCAACGTCCTGACTTTC.

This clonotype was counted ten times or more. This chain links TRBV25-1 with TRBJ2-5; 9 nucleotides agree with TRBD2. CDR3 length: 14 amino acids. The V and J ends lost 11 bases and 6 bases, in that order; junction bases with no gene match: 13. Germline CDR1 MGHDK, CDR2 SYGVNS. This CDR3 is CAQYAAGGLKTQYF. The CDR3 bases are TGTGCCCAATACGCAGCGGGAGGATTGAAGACCCAGTACTTC.

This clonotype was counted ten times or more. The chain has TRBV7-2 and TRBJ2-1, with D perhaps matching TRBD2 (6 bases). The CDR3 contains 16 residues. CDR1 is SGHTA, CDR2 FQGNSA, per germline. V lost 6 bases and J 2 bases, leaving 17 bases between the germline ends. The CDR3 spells CASRSGGAQPYNEQFF. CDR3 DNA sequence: TGTGCCAGCAGATCAGGCGGGGCCCAGCCCTACAATGAGCAGTTCTTC.

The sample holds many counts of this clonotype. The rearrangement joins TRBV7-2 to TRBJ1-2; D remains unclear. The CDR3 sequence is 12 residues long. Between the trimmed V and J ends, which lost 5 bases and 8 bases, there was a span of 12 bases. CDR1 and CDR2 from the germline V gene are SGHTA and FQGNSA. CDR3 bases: TGTGCCAGCAGCACGGACCGCTCAGGCTACACCTTC. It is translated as CASSTDRSGYTF.

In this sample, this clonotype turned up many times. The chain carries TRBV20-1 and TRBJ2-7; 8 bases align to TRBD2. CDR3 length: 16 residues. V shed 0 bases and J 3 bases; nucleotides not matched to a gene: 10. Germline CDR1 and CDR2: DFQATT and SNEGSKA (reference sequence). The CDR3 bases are TGCAGTGCTAGAGATTTTGCCCGGGAGGGGATCTACGAGCAGTACTTC. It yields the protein CSARDFAREGIYEQYF.